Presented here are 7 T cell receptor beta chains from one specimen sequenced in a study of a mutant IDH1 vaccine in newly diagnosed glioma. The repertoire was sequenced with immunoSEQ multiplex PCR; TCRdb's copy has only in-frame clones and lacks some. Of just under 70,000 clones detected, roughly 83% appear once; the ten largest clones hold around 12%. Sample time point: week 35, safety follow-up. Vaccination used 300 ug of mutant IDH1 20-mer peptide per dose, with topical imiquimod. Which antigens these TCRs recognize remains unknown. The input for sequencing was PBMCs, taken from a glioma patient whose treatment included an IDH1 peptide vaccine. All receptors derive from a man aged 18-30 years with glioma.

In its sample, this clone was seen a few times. The CDR3 DNA sequence: TGTGCCAGCTCCGCGGGACAGGGGGCGGTCTACGAGCAGTACTTC. It codes for CASSAGQGAVYEQYF. The chain has TRBV18 and TRBJ2-7; 12 bases line up with TRBD1. Germline V gene lookup returns CDR1 KGHSH and CDR2 LQKENI. With V trimmed by 6 bases and J by 3 bases, 6 bases remained unmatched. The CDR3 spans 15 residues.

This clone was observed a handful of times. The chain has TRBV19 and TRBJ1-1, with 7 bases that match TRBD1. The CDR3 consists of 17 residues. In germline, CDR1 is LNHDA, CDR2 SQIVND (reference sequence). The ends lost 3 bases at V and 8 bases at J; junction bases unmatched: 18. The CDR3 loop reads CASSIPRPTGWLTEAFF. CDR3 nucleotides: TGTGCCAGTAGTATCCCACGTCCGACAGGGTGGCTAACGGAAGCTTTCTTT.

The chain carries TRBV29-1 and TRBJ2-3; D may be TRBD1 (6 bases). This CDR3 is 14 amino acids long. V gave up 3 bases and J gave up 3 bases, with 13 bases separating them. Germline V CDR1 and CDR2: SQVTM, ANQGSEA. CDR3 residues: CSVEGPQGTDTQYF. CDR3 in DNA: TGCAGCGTTGAGGGTCCACAGGGAACAGATACGCAGTATTTT.

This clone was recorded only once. In nucleotides, the CDR3 is TGCGCCAGCAGCTTGGCCTTCGGGGGCCGGGACGAGCAGTACTTC. This sequence encodes CASSLAFGGRDEQYF. This sequence joins TRBV5-1 and TRBJ2-7; possibly TRBD1 or TRBD2 for D (6 bases each). The CDR3 contains 15 residues. Per the germline V gene, CDR1 is SGHRS and CDR2 is YFSETQ. Between the trimmed V and J ends, which lost 0 bases and 5 bases, there was a span of 15 bases.

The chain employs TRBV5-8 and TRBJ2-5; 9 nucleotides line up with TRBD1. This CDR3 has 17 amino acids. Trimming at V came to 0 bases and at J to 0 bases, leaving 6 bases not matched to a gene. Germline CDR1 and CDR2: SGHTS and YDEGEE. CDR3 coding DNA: TGTGCCAGCAGCTTGGCCCCCGGGACAGGGAACCAAGAGACCCAGTACTTC. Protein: CASSLAPGTGNQETQYF. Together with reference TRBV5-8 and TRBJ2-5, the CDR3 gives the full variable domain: EAGVTQSPTHLIKTRGQQATLRCSPISGHTSVYWYQQALGLGLQFLLWYDEGEERNRGNFPPRFSGRQFPNYSSELNVNALELEDSALYLCASSLAPGTGNQETQYFGPGTRLLVL.

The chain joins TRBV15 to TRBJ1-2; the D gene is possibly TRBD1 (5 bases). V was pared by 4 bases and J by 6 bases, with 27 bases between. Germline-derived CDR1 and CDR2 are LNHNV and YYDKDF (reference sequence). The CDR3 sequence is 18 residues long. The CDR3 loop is CATSTTSRDPGEIDGYTF. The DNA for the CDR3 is TGTGCCACCAGCACGACGTCCCGGGACCCCGGGGAAATTGATGGCTACACCTTC. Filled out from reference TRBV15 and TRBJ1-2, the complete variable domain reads DAMVIQNPRYQVTQFGKPVTLSCSQTLNHNVMYWYQQKSSQAPKLLFHYYDKDFNNEADTPDNFQSRRPNTSFCFLDIRSPGLGDTAMYLCATSTTSRDPGEIDGYTFGSGTRLTVV.

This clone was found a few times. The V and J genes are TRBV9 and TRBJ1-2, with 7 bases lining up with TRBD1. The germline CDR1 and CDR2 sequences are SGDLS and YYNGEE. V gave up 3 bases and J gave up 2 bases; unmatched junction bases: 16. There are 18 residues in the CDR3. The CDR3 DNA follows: TGTGCCAGCAGCGCCGTATACACAGGGGTTTCATGGAACTATGGCTACACCTTC. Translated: CASSAVYTGVSWNYGYTF.